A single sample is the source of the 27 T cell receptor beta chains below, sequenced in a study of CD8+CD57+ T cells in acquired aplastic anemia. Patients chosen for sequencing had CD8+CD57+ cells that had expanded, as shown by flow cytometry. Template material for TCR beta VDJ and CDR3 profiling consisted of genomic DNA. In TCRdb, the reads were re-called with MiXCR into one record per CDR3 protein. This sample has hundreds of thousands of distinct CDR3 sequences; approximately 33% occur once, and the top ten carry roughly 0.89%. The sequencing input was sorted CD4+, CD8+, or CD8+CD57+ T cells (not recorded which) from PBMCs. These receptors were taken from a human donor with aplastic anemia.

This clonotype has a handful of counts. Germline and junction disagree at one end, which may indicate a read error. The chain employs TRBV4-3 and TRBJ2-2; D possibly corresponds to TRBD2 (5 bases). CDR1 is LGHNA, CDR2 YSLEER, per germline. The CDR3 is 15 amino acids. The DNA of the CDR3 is TGCGCCCGCAGCCTTGCGGGTCCTAACACCGGGGAGCTGTTTTTT. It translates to CARSLAGPNTGELFF.

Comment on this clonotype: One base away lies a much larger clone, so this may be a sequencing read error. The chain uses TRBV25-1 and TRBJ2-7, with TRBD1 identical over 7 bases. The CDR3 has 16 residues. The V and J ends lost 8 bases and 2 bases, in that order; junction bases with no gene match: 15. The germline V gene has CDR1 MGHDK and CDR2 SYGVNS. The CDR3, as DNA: TGTGCCAGCGGCTTCCTGATTCCGGGACAGACCTACGAGCAGTACTTC. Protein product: CASGFLIPGQTYEQYF.

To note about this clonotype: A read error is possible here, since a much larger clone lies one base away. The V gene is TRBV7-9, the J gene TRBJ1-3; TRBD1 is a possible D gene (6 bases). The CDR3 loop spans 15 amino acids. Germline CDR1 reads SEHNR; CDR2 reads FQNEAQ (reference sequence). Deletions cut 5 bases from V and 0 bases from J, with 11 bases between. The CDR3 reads CASSVGQPSGNTIYF. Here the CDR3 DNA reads TGTGCCAGCAGCGTAGGACAGCCCTCTGGAAACACCATATATTTT.

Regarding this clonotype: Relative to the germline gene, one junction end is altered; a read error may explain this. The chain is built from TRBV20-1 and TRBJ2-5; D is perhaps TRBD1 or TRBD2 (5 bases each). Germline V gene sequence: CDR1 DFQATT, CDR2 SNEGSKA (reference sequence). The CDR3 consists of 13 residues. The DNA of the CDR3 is TGCAGTGCTGTCCGGGACCCCCAAGAGGCCCAGTACTTC. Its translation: CSAVRDPQEAQYF.

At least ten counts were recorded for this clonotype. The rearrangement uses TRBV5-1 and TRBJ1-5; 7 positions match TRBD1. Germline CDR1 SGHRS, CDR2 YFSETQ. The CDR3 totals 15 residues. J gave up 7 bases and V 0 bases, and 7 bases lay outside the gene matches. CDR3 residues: CASSLAGQSGQPQHF. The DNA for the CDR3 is TGCGCCAGCAGCTTGGCGGGACAGTCGGGACAGCCCCAGCATTTT.

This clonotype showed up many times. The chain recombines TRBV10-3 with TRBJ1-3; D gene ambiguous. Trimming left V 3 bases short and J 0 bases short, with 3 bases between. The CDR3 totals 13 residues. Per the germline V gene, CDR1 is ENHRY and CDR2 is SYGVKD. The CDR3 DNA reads TGTGCCATCAGTGAACGCTCTGGAAACACCATATATTTT. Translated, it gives CAISERSGNTIYF.

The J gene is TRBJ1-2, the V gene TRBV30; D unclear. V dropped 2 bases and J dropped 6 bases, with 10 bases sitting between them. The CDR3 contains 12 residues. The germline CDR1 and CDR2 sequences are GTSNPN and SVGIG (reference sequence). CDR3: CAWSPDLDGYTF. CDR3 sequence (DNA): TGTGCCTGGAGTCCAGATCTAGATGGCTACACCTTC.

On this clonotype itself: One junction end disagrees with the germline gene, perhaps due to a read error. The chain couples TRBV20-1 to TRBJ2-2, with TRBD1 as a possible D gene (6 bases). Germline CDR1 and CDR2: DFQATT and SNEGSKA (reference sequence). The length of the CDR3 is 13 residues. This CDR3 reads CSASQGNTGELLF. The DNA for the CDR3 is TGCAGTGCTAGCCAGGGGAACACCGGGGAGCTGCTTTTT.

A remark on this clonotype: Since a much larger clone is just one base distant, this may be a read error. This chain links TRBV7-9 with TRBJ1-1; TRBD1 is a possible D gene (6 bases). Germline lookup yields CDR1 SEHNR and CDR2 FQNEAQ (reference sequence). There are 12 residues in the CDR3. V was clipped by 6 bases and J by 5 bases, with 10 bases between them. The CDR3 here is CASRAGATEAFF. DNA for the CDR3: TGTGCCAGCAGGGCAGGGGCGACTGAAGCTTTCTTT.

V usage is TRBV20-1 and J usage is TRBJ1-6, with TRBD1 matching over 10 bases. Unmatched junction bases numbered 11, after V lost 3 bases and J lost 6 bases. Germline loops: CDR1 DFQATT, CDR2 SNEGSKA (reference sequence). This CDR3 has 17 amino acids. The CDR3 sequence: CSARAEGQGLSNSPLHF. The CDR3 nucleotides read TGCAGTGCTAGGGCAGAGGGACAGGGGCTTTCTAATTCACCCCTCCACTTT.

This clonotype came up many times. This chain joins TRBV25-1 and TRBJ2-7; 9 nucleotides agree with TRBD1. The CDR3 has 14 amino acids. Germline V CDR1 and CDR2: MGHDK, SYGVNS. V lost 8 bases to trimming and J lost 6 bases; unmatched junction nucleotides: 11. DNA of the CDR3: TGTGCCAGCGGACGGGGACAGGGATTAGCCGAGCAGTACTTC. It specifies CASGRGQGLAEQYF.

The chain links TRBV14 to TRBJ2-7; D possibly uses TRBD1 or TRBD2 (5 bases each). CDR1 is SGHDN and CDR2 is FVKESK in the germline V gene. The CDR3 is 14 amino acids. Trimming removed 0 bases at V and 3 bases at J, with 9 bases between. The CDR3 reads CASSQEGPHYEQYF. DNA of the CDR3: TGTGCCAGCAGCCAAGAGGGACCACACTACGAGCAGTACTTC.

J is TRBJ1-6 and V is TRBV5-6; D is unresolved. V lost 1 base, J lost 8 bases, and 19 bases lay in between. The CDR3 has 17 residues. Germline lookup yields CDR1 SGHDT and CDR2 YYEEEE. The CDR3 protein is CASSLFQETSIDSPLHF. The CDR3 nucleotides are TGTGCCAGCAGCTTGTTCCAGGAGACATCTATTGATTCACCCCTCCACTTT.

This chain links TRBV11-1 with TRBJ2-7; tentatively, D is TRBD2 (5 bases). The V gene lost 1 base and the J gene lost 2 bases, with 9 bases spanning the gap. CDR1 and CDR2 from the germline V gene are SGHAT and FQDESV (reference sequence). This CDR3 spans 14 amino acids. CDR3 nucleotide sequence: TGTGCCAGCAGCTTAGGAGGGTTCACCTACGAGCAGTACTTC. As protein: CASSLGGFTYEQYF.

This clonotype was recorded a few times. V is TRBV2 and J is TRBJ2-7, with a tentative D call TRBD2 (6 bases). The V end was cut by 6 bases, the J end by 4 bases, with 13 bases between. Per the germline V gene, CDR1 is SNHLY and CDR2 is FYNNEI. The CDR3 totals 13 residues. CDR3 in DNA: TGTGCCAGCAGACTAGCTCCGGTTTACGAGCAGTACTTC. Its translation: CASRLAPVYEQYF.

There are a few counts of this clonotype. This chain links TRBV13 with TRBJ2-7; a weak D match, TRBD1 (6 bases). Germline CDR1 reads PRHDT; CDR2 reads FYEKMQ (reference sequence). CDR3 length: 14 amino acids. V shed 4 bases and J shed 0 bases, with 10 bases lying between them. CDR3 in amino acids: CASSSGTTSYEQYF. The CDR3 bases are TGTGCCAGCAGCTCCGGGACAACCTCCTACGAGCAGTACTTC. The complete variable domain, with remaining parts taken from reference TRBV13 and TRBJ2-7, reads AAGVIQSPRHLIKEKRETATLKCYPIPRHDTVYWYQQGPGQDPQFLISFYEKMQSDKGSIPDRFSAQQFSDYHSELNMSSLELGDSALYFCASSSGTTSYEQYFGPGTRLTVT.

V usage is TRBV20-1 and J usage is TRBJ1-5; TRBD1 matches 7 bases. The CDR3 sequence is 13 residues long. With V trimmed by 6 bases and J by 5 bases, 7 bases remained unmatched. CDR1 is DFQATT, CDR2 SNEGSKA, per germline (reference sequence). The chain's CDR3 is CSASRQGYQPQHF. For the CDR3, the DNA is TGCAGTGCATCCCGACAGGGATATCAGCCCCAGCATTTT.

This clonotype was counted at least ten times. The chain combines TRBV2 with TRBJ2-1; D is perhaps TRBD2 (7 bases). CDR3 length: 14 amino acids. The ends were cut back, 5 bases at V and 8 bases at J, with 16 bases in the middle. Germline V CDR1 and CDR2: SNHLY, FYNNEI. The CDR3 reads CASSKGGGPDEQFF. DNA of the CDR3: TGTGCCAGCAGTAAGGGGGGAGGGCCAGATGAGCAGTTCTTC.

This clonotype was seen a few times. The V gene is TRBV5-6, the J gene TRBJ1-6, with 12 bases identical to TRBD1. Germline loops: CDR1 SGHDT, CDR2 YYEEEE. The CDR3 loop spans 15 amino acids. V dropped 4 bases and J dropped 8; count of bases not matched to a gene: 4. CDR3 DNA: TGTGCCAGCAGCGTGGGGACAGGGGGCTATTCACCCCTCCACTTT. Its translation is CASSVGTGGYSPLHF. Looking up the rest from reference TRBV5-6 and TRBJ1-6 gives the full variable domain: DAGVTQSPTHLIKTRGQQVTLRCSPKSGHDTVSWYQQALGQGPQFIFQYYEEEERQRGNFPDRFSGHQFPNYSSELNVNALLLGDSALYLCASSVGTGGYSPLHFGNGTRLTVT.

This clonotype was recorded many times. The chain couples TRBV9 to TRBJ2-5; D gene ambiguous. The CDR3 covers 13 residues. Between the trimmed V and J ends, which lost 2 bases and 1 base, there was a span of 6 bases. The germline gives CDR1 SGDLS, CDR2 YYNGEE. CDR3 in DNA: TGTGCCAGCAGCGTGAGATCCCAAGAGACCCAGTACTTC. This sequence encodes CASSVRSQETQYF.

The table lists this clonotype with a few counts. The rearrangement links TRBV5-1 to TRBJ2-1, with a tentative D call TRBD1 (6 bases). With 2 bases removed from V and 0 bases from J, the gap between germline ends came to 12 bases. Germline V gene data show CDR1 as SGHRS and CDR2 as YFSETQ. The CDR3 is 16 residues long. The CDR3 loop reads CASSFKTGFSYNEQFF. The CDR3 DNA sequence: TGCGCCAGCAGCTTTAAGACAGGATTCTCCTACAATGAGCAGTTCTTC.

CDR3 in amino acids: CASSIGQEGGYTF. In DNA, the CDR3 is TGTGCCAGTAGTATTGGACAGGAGGGTGGCTACACCTTC. The J gene is TRBJ1-2, the V gene TRBV19; 7 bases are a match to TRBD1. Germline CDR1 is LNHDA and CDR2 is SQIVND (reference sequence). The CDR3 contains 13 residues. V shed 3 bases and J 7 bases; nucleotides not matched to a gene: 5. The whole variable domain, remainder taken from reference TRBV19 and TRBJ1-2, is DGGITQSPKYLFRKEGQNVTLSCEQNLNHDAMYWYRQDPGQGLRLIYYSQIVNDFQKGDIAEGYSVSREKKESFPLTVTSAQKNPTAFYLCASSIGQEGGYTFGSGTRLTVV.

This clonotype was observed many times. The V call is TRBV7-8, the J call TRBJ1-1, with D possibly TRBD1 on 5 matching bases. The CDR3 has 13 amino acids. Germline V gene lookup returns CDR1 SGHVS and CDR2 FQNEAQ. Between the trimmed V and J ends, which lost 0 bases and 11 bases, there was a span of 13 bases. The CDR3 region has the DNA TGTGCCAGCAGCTTAGCCCTGGGGGATGGGGCTTTCTTT. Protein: CASSLALGDGAFF.

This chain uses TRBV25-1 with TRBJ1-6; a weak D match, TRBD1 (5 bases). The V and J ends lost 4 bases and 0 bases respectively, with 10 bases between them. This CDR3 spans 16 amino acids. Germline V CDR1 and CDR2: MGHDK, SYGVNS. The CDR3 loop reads CASSAGPSSYNSPLHF. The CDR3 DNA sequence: TGTGCCAGCAGTGCGGGGCCCAGCTCCTATAATTCACCCCTCCACTTT. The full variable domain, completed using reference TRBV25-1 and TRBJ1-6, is EADIYQTPRYLVIGTGKKITLECSQTMGHDKMYWYQQDPGMELHLIHYSYGVNSTEKGDLSSESTVSRIRTEHFPLTLESARPSHTSQYLCASSAGPSSYNSPLHFGNGTRLTVT.

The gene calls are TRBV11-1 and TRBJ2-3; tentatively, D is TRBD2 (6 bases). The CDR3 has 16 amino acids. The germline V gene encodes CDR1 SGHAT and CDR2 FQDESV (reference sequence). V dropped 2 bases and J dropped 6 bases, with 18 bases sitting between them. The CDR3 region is CASSLLTAGPRDTQYF. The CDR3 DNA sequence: TGTGCCAGCAGCTTACTTACTGCGGGGCCGAGGGATACGCAGTATTTT.

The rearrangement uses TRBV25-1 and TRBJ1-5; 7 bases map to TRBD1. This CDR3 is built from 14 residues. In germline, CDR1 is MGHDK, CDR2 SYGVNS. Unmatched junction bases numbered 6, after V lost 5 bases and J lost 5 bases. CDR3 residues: CASSLRGGDQPQHF. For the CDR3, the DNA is TGTGCCAGCAGTTTAAGAGGGGGCGATCAGCCCCAGCATTTT.

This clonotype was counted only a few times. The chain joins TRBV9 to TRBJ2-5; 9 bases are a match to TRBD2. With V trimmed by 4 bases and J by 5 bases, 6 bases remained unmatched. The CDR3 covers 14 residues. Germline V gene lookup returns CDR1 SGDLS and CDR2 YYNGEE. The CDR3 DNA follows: TGTGCCAGCAGCCTGGCGGGGGGGTGGGAGACCCAGTACTTC. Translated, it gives CASSLAGGWETQYF.